Listed below are T cell receptor beta chains from one sample, sequenced in a study of T cell responses to AZD1222 COVID-19 vaccine. This table comes from immunoSEQ multiplex PCR, and its TCRdb copy is limited to in-frame clones, with some not included. The sample lists 140,000 to 150,000 clones, roughly 88% occurring once. This material consisted of peripheral blood, taken on day 0 of AZD1222 vaccination. These receptors all stem from an adult in good health. Each CDR3 is given with its conserved first and last residue. Fields, in order: J gene, V gene, D gene, clone size, CDR3 protein, CDR3 DNA. D genes are given only for firm matches. Clone size, where shown, is once, few, many, or a class for clones that have expanded.

j_gene: TRBJ1-1
v_gene: TRBV7-3
d_gene: -
abundance: -
CDR3aa: CASSPHPDGKNTEAFF
CDR3nt: TGTGCCAGCAGCCCCCACCCCGACGGAAAGAACACTGAAGCTTTCTTT

j_gene: TRBJ1-2
v_gene: TRBV27
d_gene: -
abundance: -
CDR3aa: CASRTEGFYGYTF
CDR3nt: TGTGCCAGCAGGACTGAGGGATTCTATGGCTACACCTTC

j_gene: TRBJ2-4
v_gene: TRBV3-1/TRBV3-2
d_gene: -
abundance: -
CDR3aa: CASSQDRRTVQYF
CDR3nt: TGTGCCAGCAGCCAAGATAGGCGGACAGTTCAGTACTTC

j_gene: TRBJ2-1
v_gene: TRBV19
d_gene: -
abundance: once
CDR3aa: CASSIGATNEQFF
CDR3nt: TGTGCCAGTAGTATAGGAGCGACCAATGAGCAGTTCTTC

j_gene: TRBJ2-7
v_gene: TRBV5-3
d_gene: -
abundance: once
CDR3aa: CARSCGTETYEQYF
CDR3nt: TGTGCCAGAAGCTGCGGGACGGAAACCTACGAGCAGTACTTC

j_gene: TRBJ2-1
v_gene: TRBV7-6
d_gene: TRBD2
abundance: -
CDR3aa: CASSLGVSGGANEQFF
CDR3nt: TGTGCCAGCAGCTTAGGAGTGAGCGGGGGGGCCAATGAGCAGTTCTTC

j_gene: TRBJ2-5
v_gene: TRBV10-2
d_gene: -
abundance: -
CDR3aa: CASSESGRGLPGETQYF
CDR3nt: TGCGCCAGCAGTGAGTCGGGACGGGGCCTCCCGGGGGAGACCCAGTACTTC

j_gene: TRBJ1-2
v_gene: TRBV6-5
d_gene: -
abundance: -
CDR3aa: CASTPGWANNYGYTF
CDR3nt: TGTGCCAGCACCCCGGGCTGGGCCAATAACTATGGCTACACCTTC

j_gene: TRBJ2-7
v_gene: TRBV21-1
d_gene: -
abundance: -
CDR3aa: CASSKRQGTLYEQYF
CDR3nt: TGTGCCAGCAGCAAACGACAGGGGACCCTCTACGAGCAGTACTTC

j_gene: TRBJ1-4
v_gene: TRBV6-5
d_gene: -
abundance: -
CDR3aa: CASGPREKLFF
CDR3nt: TGTGCCAGCGGCCCTAGGGAAAAACTGTTTTTT

j_gene: TRBJ1-2
v_gene: TRBV20-1
d_gene: -
abundance: -
CDR3aa: CSASPGQSTLYGYTF
CDR3nt: TGCAGTGCTAGTCCCGGACAGTCGACCCTCTATGGCTACACCTTC

j_gene: TRBJ1-1
v_gene: TRBV29-1
d_gene: -
abundance: -
CDR3aa: CSVKRVTQGPNTEAFF
CDR3nt: TGCAGCGTTAAAAGGGTAACTCAGGGACCTAACACTGAAGCTTTCTTT

j_gene: TRBJ1-6
v_gene: TRBV5-1
d_gene: TRBD1
abundance: once
CDR3aa: CASSWTGENSPLHF
CDR3nt: TGCGCCAGCAGCTGGACAGGGGAGAATTCACCCCTCCACTTT

j_gene: TRBJ2-2
v_gene: TRBV5-1
d_gene: -
abundance: -
CDR3aa: CASSPMITGELFF
CDR3nt: TGCGCCAGCAGCCCAATGATCACCGGGGAGCTGTTTTTT

j_gene: TRBJ2-2
v_gene: TRBV5-1
d_gene: -
abundance: -
CDR3aa: CASSARVGQASGELFF
CDR3nt: TGCGCCAGCAGTGCACGGGTCGGGCAGGCCTCCGGGGAGCTGTTTTTT

j_gene: TRBJ1-4
v_gene: TRBV12-5
d_gene: TRBD1
abundance: -
CDR3aa: CASAWTGSTNEKLFF
CDR3nt: TGTGCTAGTGCCTGGACAGGTTCAACTAATGAAAAACTGTTTTTT

j_gene: TRBJ2-1
v_gene: TRBV2
d_gene: -
abundance: once
CDR3aa: CASNRFPSYNEQFF
CDR3nt: TGTGCCAGCAACAGGTTTCCCTCCTACAATGAGCAGTTCTTC